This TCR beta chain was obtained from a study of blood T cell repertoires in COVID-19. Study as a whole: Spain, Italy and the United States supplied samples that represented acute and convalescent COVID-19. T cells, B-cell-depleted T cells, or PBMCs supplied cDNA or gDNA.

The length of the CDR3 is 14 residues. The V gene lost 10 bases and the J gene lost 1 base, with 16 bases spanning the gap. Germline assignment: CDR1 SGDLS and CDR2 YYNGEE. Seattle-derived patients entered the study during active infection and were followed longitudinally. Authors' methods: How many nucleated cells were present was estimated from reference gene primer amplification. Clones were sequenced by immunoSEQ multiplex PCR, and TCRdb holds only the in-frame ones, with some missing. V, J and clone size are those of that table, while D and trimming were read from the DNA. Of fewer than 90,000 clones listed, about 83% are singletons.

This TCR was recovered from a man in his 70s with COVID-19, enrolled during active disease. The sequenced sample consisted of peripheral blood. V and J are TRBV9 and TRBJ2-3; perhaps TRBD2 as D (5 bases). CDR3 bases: TGTGCCTCGCGGAGGACGGCGGGCACAGATACGCAGTATTTT. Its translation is CASRRTAGTDTQYF.